The clone carrying this T cell receptor beta chain came up once. This clone may be a read error of a much larger clone one base away. The sample is drawn from a study of regulatory T cells in long-lasting Graves disease. CDR1 and CDR2 (germline): SGDLS, YYNGEE. The CDR3 consists of 16 residues. Time point described: newly diagnosed GD, antithyroid drugs for less than 3 months. The TCR library was prepared using RNA isolated from PBMCs. TCR beta libraries were built with iRepertoire HTBI primers and Arm-PCR of CDR3 regions. Each CDR3 protein is one row after TCRdb ran MiXCR on the multiplex PCR reads. The data hold 300,000 to 400,000 distinct CDR3 sequences, with over 15% observed a single time. These same records also appear under a second study, on T cells in Graves' hyperthyroidism and ophthalmopathy.

The chain is built from TRBV9 and TRBJ2-1, with a possible D match to TRBD1 (5 bases). The TCR sequence derives from a man aged 40-49 years with Graves disease. Sequencing used peripheral blood mononuclear cells (PBMCs), obtained at new diagnosis, from a patient treated with antithyroid drugs. The CDR3 DNA sequence: TGTGTCAGCAGCGTAGGTATCTGGCAGGGTGACAATGAGCAGTTCTTC. Its protein product is CVSSVGIWQGDNEQFF.